What follows describes a single T cell receptor (beta chain). The entry originates in a study of shared clonotypes between healthy human individuals. Looking at the study overall: Donors, aged 18 to 49, were a couple of women and a few men.

TCRdb's copy holds only in-frame clones and misses some; the assay was immunoSEQ multiplex PCR. Of 660,000 or so clones in the sample, around 96% are singletons; the top ten hold around 0.1%. V was shortened by 10 bases and J by 1 base, with 17 bases between the two germline ends. Germline V gene sequence: CDR1 ENHRY, CDR2 SYGVKD. This CDR3 has 15 residues. CD8 cells regarded as naive lacked CD45RO, were positively chosen for CCR7, and omitted terminally differentiated effector memory CD45RA+ cells. Those who donated, Caucasian adults without exception, all lived in Nashville, Tennessee. This TCR was sampled from a woman in her 30s in good health. The sequencing input was naive CD8+ T cells sorted from blood. The rearrangement joins TRBV10-3 to TRBJ2-1; D is possibly TRBD1 or TRBD2 (5 bases each). CDR3 nucleotides: TGTGCCACCACAACGGACGAGGGGTCCTACAATGAGCAGTTCTTC. Its protein product is CATTTDEGSYNEQFF.